This T cell receptor (beta chain) was sequenced for a study of T cells after yellow fever vaccination. Template switching by 5'RACE produced TCR cDNA, adding a universal primer site and UMIs. Each CDR3 protein is one row after TCRdb ran MiXCR on the 5' RACE reads. Of some 320,000 distinct CDR3 sequences listed, 8.7% are singletons. The CDR3 has 14 residues. Trimming took 5 bases from V and 0 from J; bases not matched to a gene: 3. Study-wide findings and caveats: A faster peak, day 5 versus 15, was reached by the weaker secondary response. Few clonotypes appeared in both CD4 and CD8 compartments.

Notes on this clonotype: Its target is unknown.

Sequences were derived from CD4+ T cells sorted from PBMCs, sampled 5 days after the yellow fever booster vaccination. The chain links TRBV12-3 or TRBV12-4 to TRBJ2-7, with TRBD1 identical over 8 bases. The clonotype comes from a young man who received the YFV17D yellow fever vaccine. This chain's CDR3 is CASSLGQASYEQYV. CDR3 coding DNA: TGTGCCAGCAGTCTGGGACAGGCCTCCTACGAGCAGTACGTC.